This record covers a single TCR beta chain. As yet, its antigen is unknown. Blood was collected once per donor into heparin, averaging about 116 mL. TCRB transcripts that were expressed got sequenced, as all of the isolated RNA had been reverse transcribed. Around 3.8 million reads per sample were averaged for naive, central memory and regulatory samples. Profiling relied on immunoSEQ multiplex PCR, and the TCRdb table lists in-frame clones only, not all of them. The sample holds 400,000 or so clones, around an eighth seen once. The source of the sample is a study of beta chain features in type 1 diabetes. Deletions cut 1 base from V and 0 bases from J, with 8 bases between. The germline V gene encodes CDR1 LNHNV and CDR2 YYDKDF (reference sequence). This CDR3 is built from 15 residues. Study conclusions and caveats: Cells carrying high TCR expression could end up over-represented when cDNA is sequenced. For Type 1 diabetes patients, all four CD4+ subsets carried TCRB CDR3s that were moderately but significantly shorter.

This chain links TRBV15 with TRBJ2-3; D possibly corresponds to TRBD1 (6 bases). The sequence derives from a woman younger than 30 with type 1 diabetes. Sequencing was done on a sample of naive CD4+ T cells from blood. CDR3 sequence: CATSRGGGSTDTQYF. DNA for the CDR3: TGTGCCACCAGCAGAGGAGGGGGTAGCACAGATACGCAGTATTTT.